These 5 T cell receptor beta chains came from one sample sequenced in a study of early T cells in non-severe SARS-CoV-2 infection. TCRdb reanalysed the 5' RACE reads using MiXCR and keeps one entry per CDR3 protein. Here the sample spans about 92,000 distinct CDR3 sequences, about 15% being singletons. The specimen was whole blood. Receptors were obtained from an adult who was a healthcare worker with PCR-confirmed SARS-CoV-2 infection or an uninfected control (not recorded which).

To note about this clonotype: Relative to the germline gene, one junction end is altered; a read error may explain this. The chain recombines TRBV7-3 with TRBJ2-3; TRBD2 matches 11 bases. The germline gives CDR1 SGHTA, CDR2 FQGTGA. The CDR3 is made up of 16 amino acids. The CDR3 region is CANSLTLAGATDTQYF. CDR3 nucleotides: TGTGCCAACAGCTTAACACTAGCGGGGGCTACAGATACGCAGTATTTT.

This clonotype was seen more than once but under ten times. V usage is TRBV28 and J usage is TRBJ2-3; D not certain. The CDR3 sequence is 12 residues long. Between the trimmed V and J ends, which lost 3 bases and 3 bases, there was a span of 4 bases. Germline CDR1 and CDR2: MDHEN and SYDVKM. CDR3 amino acids: CASSLPTDTQYF. The CDR3, as DNA: TGTGCCAGCAGTTTGCCGACAGATACGCAGTATTTT. The full variable domain, completed using reference TRBV28 and TRBJ2-3, is DVKVTQSSRYLVKRTGEKVFLECVQDMDHENMFWYRQDPGLGLRLIYFSYDVKMKEKGDIPEGYSVSREKKERFSLILESASTNQTSMYLCASSLPTDTQYFGPGTRLTVL.

The sample holds a few counts of this clonotype. The V call is TRBV3-1, the J call TRBJ2-4, with D unclear. Germline CDR1 and CDR2: LGHDT and YNNKEL (reference sequence). CDR3 size: 12 residues. Trimming removed 1 base at V and 9 bases at J, with 7 bases between. This CDR3 reads CASSQGGGIQYF. The CDR3 nucleotides read TGTGCCAGCAGCCAAGGTGGTGGCATTCAGTACTTC. Filled out from reference TRBV3-1 and TRBJ2-4, the complete variable domain reads DTAVSQTPKYLVTQMGNDKSIKCEQNLGHDTMYWYKQDSKKFLKIMFSYNNKELIINETVPNRFSPKSPDKAHLNLHINSLELGDSAVYFCASSQGGGIQYFGAGTRLSVL.

This clonotype was detected a few times. The chain has TRBV7-2 and TRBJ1-6; a weak D match, TRBD1 (6 bases). Trimming pared 6 bases from V and 7 bases from J, leaving 10 bases between. Germline CDR1 is SGHTA and CDR2 is FQGNSA. The CDR3 loop spans 13 amino acids. The CDR3 protein is CASSGGANSPLHF. CDR3 in DNA: TGTGCCAGCAGTGGGGGGGCGAATTCACCCCTCCACTTT.

Ten or more counts support this clonotype. The chain recombines TRBV27 with TRBJ1-3, with D unresolved. This CDR3 contains 13 residues. The ends were cut back, 6 bases at V and 0 bases at J, with 6 bases in the middle. Germline V gene lookup returns CDR1 MNHEY and CDR2 SMNVEV (reference sequence). CDR3 in DNA: TGTGCCAGCAGGGAGTCCTCTGGAAACACCATATATTTT. Protein sequence: CASRESSGNTIYF.